This record looks at one T cell receptor (beta chain) sequence and its context. Sequencing used immunoSEQ multiplex PCR; TCRdb keeps in-frame clones, though not all of them. The table shows some 150,000 clones, with around 88% occurring only once. The entry originates in a study of T cell responses to AZD1222 COVID-19 vaccine. The germline CDR1 and CDR2 sequences are KGHDR and SFDVKD. This CDR3 contains 15 residues. The V and J ends lost 3 bases and 8 bases, in that order; junction bases with no gene match: 8. This TCR derives from an adult in good health. V gene TRBV24-1 combines with J gene TRBJ2-1; TRBD1 matches 8 bases. The sample in question was peripheral blood, obtained on day 0 of MenACWY control vaccination. CDR3 protein: CATSDVGTGLDEQFF. Written as DNA, the CDR3 is TGTGCCACCAGTGATGTAGGGACAGGACTCGATGAGCAGTTCTTC.